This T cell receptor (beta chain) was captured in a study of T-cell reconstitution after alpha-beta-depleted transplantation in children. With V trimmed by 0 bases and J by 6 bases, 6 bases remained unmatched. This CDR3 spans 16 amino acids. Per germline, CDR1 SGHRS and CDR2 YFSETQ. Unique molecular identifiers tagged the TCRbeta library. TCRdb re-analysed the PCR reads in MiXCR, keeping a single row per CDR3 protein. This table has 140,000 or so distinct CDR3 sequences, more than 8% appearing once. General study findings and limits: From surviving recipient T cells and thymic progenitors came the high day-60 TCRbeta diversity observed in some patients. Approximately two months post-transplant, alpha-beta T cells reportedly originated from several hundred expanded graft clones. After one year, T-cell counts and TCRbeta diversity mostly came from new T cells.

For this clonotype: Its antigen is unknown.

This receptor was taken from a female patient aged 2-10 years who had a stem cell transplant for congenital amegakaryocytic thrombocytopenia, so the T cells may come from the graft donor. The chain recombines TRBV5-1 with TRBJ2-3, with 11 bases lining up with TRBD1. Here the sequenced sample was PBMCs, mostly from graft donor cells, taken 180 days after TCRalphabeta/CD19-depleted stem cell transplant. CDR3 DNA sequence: TGCGCCAGCAGCTTGGCCGGACAGGGGGCGGTGGATACGCAGTATTTT. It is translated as CASSLAGQGAVDTQYF.